This record covers a single T cell receptor beta chain. Its target is not known. Profiled with immunoSEQ multiplex PCR; TCRdb holds only in-frame clones, not every one. Of 110,000 to 150,000 clones listed, more than 85% are singletons. This record comes from a study of T cell responses to AZD1222 COVID-19 vaccine. Trimming removed 0 bases from V and 1 base from J, with 7 bases in between. Germline V CDR1 and CDR2: SGHDN, FVKESK. The CDR3 has 15 amino acids. Findings of the study overall: Repertoire sampling occurred only after the peak T cell response.

The sequencing here drew on peripheral blood, taken on day 0 of AZD1222 vaccination. This chain links TRBV14 with TRBJ2-1; a weak D match, TRBD2 (6 bases). The receptor's source is an adult in good health. For the CDR3, the DNA is TGTGCCAGCAGCCAAGAACTAGCATCCTACAATGAGCAGTTCTTC. Residues: CASSQELASYNEQFF.